In its sample, the clone carrying this TCR beta chain was seen once. Its antigen is as yet unknown. The entry originates in a study of cytomegalovirus exposure and HLA in healthy donors. Primers: 60 Vbeta forward and 13 Jbeta reverse. Profiled with immunoSEQ multiplex PCR; TCRdb holds only in-frame clones, not every one. The table lists 98,000 or so clones, about 74% of them singletons, with less than 8.5% in the top ten. Study results and limitations: In a later analysis, HLA-associated beta chains showed higher expansion and lower generation probabilities than comparable chains. Listed as cytomegalovirus-associated were 164 TCR beta chains. In terms of immune exposure information, only CMV serostatus was available.

Specimen: PBMCs. This TCR was recovered from a female donor in good health and CMV-seronegative.

This chain's CDR3 is CASSPGQGRFNYGYTF. CDR3 bases: TGTGCCAGCAGCCCGGGACAGGGCCGATTTAACTATGGCTACACCTTC. The chain employs TRBV5-4 and TRBJ1-2, with 9 bases matching TRBD1. This CDR3 comprises 16 residues. Trimming cost V 4 bases and J 1 base; bases outside gene matches: 8. The germline gives CDR1 SGHNT, CDR2 YYREEE (reference sequence). Full variable domain (remainder filled in from reference TRBV5-4 and TRBJ1-2): ETGVTQSPTHLIKTRGQQVTLRCSSQSGHNTVSWYQQALGQGPQFIFQYYREEENGRGNFPPRFSGLQFPNYSSELNVNALELDDSALYLCASSPGQGRFNYGYTFGSGTRLTVV.